These 5 T cell receptor beta chains were all obtained from the same sample, sequenced in a study of blood T cells in healthy people across ages. Primed by a sample-barcoded 5' primer and a J-beta primer mix, a second PCR proceeded for 7 to 11 cycles. TCRdb independently ran MiXCR on the 5' RACE reads; one entry per CDR3 protein. The sample lists under 2,000,000 distinct CDR3 sequences, 40% to 55% occurring once. Sequencing was carried out using blood. All receptors come from a woman aged 40 to 50 in good health.

This clonotype was seen only once. DNA of the CDR3: TGTGCCATCAGTGAGCGGACAGGGGTAACTGAAGCTTTCTTT. It codes for CAISERTGVTEAFF. V is TRBV10-3 and J is TRBJ1-1, with 9 nucleotides matching TRBD1. Germline V gene data show CDR1 as ENHRY and CDR2 as SYGVKD. V lost 2 bases, J lost 5 bases, and 3 bases stayed unmatched. The CDR3 sequence is 14 residues long.

The J gene is TRBJ1-2, the V gene TRBV3-1; D is ambiguous. This CDR3 spans 16 amino acids. The germline V gene has CDR1 LGHDT and CDR2 YNNKEL (reference sequence). The V end was cut by 7 bases, the J end by 7 bases, with 25 bases between. The CDR3 sequence: CASIHSPPGFTGGYTF. CDR3 nucleotide sequence: TGTGCCAGCATCCATTCGCCACCAGGATTTACGGGTGGCTACACCTTC.

This clonotype was seen just once. The V call is TRBV7-2, the J call TRBJ2-7; TRBD1 matches at 7 bases. J was trimmed by 0 bases and V by 5 bases; bases with no gene match: 10. Germline CDR1 is SGHTA and CDR2 is FQGNSA. The CDR3 has 16 amino acids. CDR3 residues: CASSDPGQTSSYEQYF. CDR3 nucleotides: TGTGCCAGCAGCGACCCGGGACAGACGAGCTCCTACGAGCAGTACTTC.

The chain's CDR3 is CSARSGVGLGTDTQYF. In DNA, the CDR3 is TGCAGTGCTAGAAGCGGGGTTGGGCTGGGCACAGATACGCAGTATTTT. The chain links TRBV20-1 to TRBJ2-3; 7 positions match TRBD2. The germline V gene has CDR1 DFQATT and CDR2 SNEGSKA (reference sequence). There are 16 residues in the CDR3. Trimming cost V 2 bases and J 1 base; bases outside gene matches: 9.

This rearrangement joins TRBV20-1 to TRBJ1-6; 7 nucleotides align to TRBD1. Trimming at V came to 5 bases and at J to 5 bases, leaving 9 bases not matched to a gene. CDR3 length equals 15 residues. The germline CDR1 and CDR2 sequences are DFQATT and SNEGSKA (reference sequence). The CDR3 protein is CSAGATGQNNSPLHF. The DNA for the CDR3 is TGCAGTGCTGGAGCGACAGGGCAAAATAATTCACCCCTCCACTTT.